These T cell receptor beta chains were read from a single sample in a study of response to subunit inactivated influenza vaccine. TCRdb ran MiXCR on the RT-PCR reads and lists one entry per CDR3 protein. The table lists 550,000 to 650,000 distinct CDR3 sequences, about 11% of them singletons, with 10% in the top ten. Sequences were derived from PBMCs from blood, sampled on the day of vaccination. These receptor sequences come from a man in his forties or fifties who received an inactivated influenza vaccine. CDR3s include the opening cysteine and the closing phenylalanine or tryptophan. A D gene is named only where the DNA matches it firmly. Clone size appears in some rows only: once, few, many, or a class for an expanded clone.

j_call clone_size v_call d_call cdr3_nt cdr3_aa
TRBJ2-1 . TRBV4-3 . TGCGCCAGCAGCCAAGACACAGGCGCCGCCTACAATGAGCAGTTCTTC CASSQDTGAAYNEQFF
TRBJ2-1 . TRBV6-5 . TGTGCCAGCAGTTACTCGGCCCGGAGCTCCTACAATGAGCAGTTCTTC CASSYSARSSYNEQFF
TRBJ2-3 few TRBV28 . TGTGCCAGCAGTTTGGACACCACAGATACGCAGTATTTT CASSLDTTDTQYF
TRBJ2-5 few TRBV15 . TGTGCCACCAGCAGAGTGGGATACAAAGAGACCCAGTACTTC CATSRVGYKETQYF
TRBJ2-7 many TRBV13 TRBD2 TGTGCCAGCAGCCCGGGACTACTCTCCTACGAGCAGTACTTC CASSPGLLSYEQYF
TRBJ2-1 . TRBV20-1 . TGCAGTGCTAGTCCTTTAGGGGCTCACAATGAGCAGTTCTTC CSASPLGAHNEQFF
TRBJ2-3 . TRBV5-1 . TGCGCCAGCAGCTGGGACCGACTGGGCACAGATACGCAGTATTTT CASSWDRLGTDTQYF
TRBJ2-5 few TRBV6-2/TRBV6-3 . TGTGCCAGCAGTTACTCGATGGGGGAACAAGAGACCCAGTACTTC CASSYSMGEQETQYF
TRBJ1-3 . TRBV5-5 . TGTGCCAGCAGCTCACCCCGGGACTGGGACCCCTCTGGAAACACCATATATTTT CASSSPRDWDPSGNTIYF
TRBJ2-7 . TRBV4-2 . TGTGCCAGCAGCCAAGTAGGCGGGATCGGCGAGCAGTACTTC CASSQVGGIGEQYF
TRBJ2-5 . TRBV19 TRBD2 TGTGCCAGTAGCAGGACTAGCGCTTACCAAGAGACCCAGTACTTC CASSRTSAYQETQYF
TRBJ2-1 . TRBV19 TRBD1 TGTGCCAGTAGTCGCGGACAGGGCGGCAGGGGTGAGCAGTTCTTC CASSRGQGGRGEQFF
TRBJ2-3 . TRBV10-3 . TGTGCCTCTCAAATAGGAGATACGCAGTATTTT CASQIGDTQYF
TRBJ2-2 . TRBV19 TRBD2 TGTGCCAGTAGCCCGGTCCTAGCGGGAAACACCGGGGAGCTGTTTTTT CASSPVLAGNTGELFF
TRBJ2-3 few TRBV9 TRBD2 TGTGCCAGCAGCGTAGGGCTAGCGGGAGGGCCCCTCACAGATACGCAGTATTTT CASSVGLAGGPLTDTQYF
TRBJ2-5 . TRBV12-3/TRBV12-4 . TGTGCCAGCTCAGAGGGAGGGACCCAGTACTTC CASSEGGTQYF